At least ten counts were recorded for the clone carrying this T cell receptor (beta chain). Antigen unknown. The record originates from a study of T cells after posttransplantation cyclophosphamide. Study-wide findings and caveats: Later post-transplant blood repertoires were often dominated by donor CD8+ memory clones. Recipient CMV seropositivity and CMV reactivation strongly tracked TRB clonality. TRB overlap between skin or GI tissue T cells and blood was limited.

CDR3 length: 15 amino acids. Trimming removed 3 bases from V and 3 bases from J, with 15 bases in between. Germline-derived CDR1 and CDR2 are SGHNT and YYREEE (reference sequence). Cyclophosphamide on days +3 and +4 followed busulfan-fludarabine conditioning and a marrow graft. The table came from immunoSEQ multiplex PCR; TCRdb's copy has only in-frame clones and leaves some out. This sample comprises some 5,000 clones, none seen once only. The chain has TRBV5-4 and TRBJ1-1; D remains ambiguous. The sequence derives from a male patient over 55 who received an allogeneic stem cell transplant from a related donor, was CMV-positive, and had no GVHD. T cells may partly derive from the graft donor. The sample here was PBMCs, taken after allogeneic stem cell transplant with posttransplant cyclophosphamide. The CDR3 DNA sequence: TGTGCCAGCAGCTACTATGATCGGTGGGACACTGAAGCTTTCTTT. It codes for CASSYYDRWDTEAFF.